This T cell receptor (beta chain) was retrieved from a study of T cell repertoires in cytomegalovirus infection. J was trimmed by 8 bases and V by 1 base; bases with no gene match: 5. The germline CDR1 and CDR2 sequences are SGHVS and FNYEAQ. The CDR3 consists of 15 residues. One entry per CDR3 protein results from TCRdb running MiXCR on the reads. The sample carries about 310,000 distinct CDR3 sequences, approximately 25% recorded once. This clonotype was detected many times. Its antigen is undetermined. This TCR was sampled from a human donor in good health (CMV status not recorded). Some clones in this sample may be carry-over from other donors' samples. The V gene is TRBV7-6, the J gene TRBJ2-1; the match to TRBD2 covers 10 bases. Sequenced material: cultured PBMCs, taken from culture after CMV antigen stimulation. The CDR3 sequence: CASSLEASGSDEQFF. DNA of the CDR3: TGTGCCAGCAGCTTAGAAGCTAGCGGGAGCGATGAGCAGTTCTTC. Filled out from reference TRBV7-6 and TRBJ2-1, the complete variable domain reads GAGVSQSPRYKVTKRGQDVALRCDPISGHVSLYWYRQALGQGPEFLTYFNYEAQQDKSGLPNDRFSAERPEGSISTLTIQRTEQRDSAMYRCASSLEASGSDEQFFGPGTRLTVL.